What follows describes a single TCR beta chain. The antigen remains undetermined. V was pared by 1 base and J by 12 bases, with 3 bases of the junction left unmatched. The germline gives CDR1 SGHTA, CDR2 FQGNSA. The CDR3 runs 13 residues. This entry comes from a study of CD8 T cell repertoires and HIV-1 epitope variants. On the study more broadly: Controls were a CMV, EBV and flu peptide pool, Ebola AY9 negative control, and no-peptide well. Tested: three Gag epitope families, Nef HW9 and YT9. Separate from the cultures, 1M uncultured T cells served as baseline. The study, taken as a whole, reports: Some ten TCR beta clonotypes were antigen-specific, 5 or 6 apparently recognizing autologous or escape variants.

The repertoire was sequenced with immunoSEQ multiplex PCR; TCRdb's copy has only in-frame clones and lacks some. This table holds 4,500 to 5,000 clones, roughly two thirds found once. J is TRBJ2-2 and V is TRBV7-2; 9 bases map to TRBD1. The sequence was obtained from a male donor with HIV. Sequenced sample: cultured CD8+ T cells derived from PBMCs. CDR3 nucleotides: TGTGCCAGCAGCTTAGTGGGACAGGGTCAGCTGTTTTTT. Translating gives CASSLVGQGQLFF.